A selection of T cell receptor beta chains follows, all from one sample in a study of regulatory T cells in long-lasting Graves disease. MiXCR, run by TCRdb on the multiplex PCR reads, gives a single entry per CDR3 protein. Here the sample spans 350,000 to 500,000 distinct CDR3 sequences, 20% to 25% being singletons. Source: peripheral blood mononuclear cells (PBMCs), taken when the disease was refractory, from a patient treated with antithyroid drugs. These receptors all stem from a female donor with Graves disease. Each CDR3 is given with its conserved first and last residue. The D gene is left open where the match is weak. Rows may omit the clone size; those that give it use once, few, many or a size class.

CDR3 protein: CASSGPGGRIGELFF; CDR3 DNA: TGTGCCAGCAGCGGGCCGGGGGGGCGCATCGGGGAGCTGTTTTTT; D gene: TRBD2; clone size: NA; V gene: TRBV5-5; J gene: TRBJ2-2
CDR3 protein: CASSADRDEQYF; CDR3 DNA: TGTGCCAGCAGCGCCGACAGGGACGAGCAGTACTTC; D gene: TRBD1; clone size: many; V gene: TRBV2; J gene: TRBJ2-7
CDR3 protein: CASRPGVWDQETQYF; CDR3 DNA: TGCGCCAGCAGGCCAGGGGTTTGGGACCAAGAGACCCAGTACTTC; D gene: NA; clone size: few; V gene: TRBV5-1; J gene: TRBJ2-5
CDR3 protein: CASSIGHLTYEQYF; CDR3 DNA: TGTGCCAGTAGTATAGGACACCTAACCTACGAGCAGTACTTC; D gene: NA; clone size: NA; V gene: TRBV19; J gene: TRBJ2-7
CDR3 protein: CATSEIEHEQYF; CDR3 DNA: TGTGCCACCAGTGAAATAGAGCACGAGCAGTACTTC; D gene: NA; clone size: NA; V gene: TRBV24-1; J gene: TRBJ2-7
CDR3 protein: CASSITGTGGEKLFF; CDR3 DNA: TGTGCCAGCAGCATAACCGGGACAGGGGGTGAAAAACTGTTTTTT; D gene: TRBD1; clone size: many; V gene: TRBV28; J gene: TRBJ1-4
CDR3 protein: CASSQTDPWRQPQHF; CDR3 DNA: TGTGCCAGCAGCCAGACAGACCCCTGGCGTCAGCCCCAGCATTTT; D gene: NA; clone size: many; V gene: TRBV6-1; J gene: TRBJ1-5
CDR3 protein: CASSESERGQETQYF; CDR3 DNA: TGCGCCAGCAGTGAGTCGGAGCGGGGGCAAGAGACCCAGTACTTC; D gene: TRBD2; clone size: NA; V gene: TRBV10-1; J gene: TRBJ2-5
CDR3 protein: CASSVLFGVWPAFF; CDR3 DNA: TGTGCCAGCAGTGTGCTTTTTGGTGTATGGCCAGCTTTCTTT; D gene: NA; clone size: many; V gene: TRBV28; J gene: TRBJ1-1
CDR3 protein: CASSPPGGPGELFF; CDR3 DNA: TGTGCCAGCAGCCCCCCCGGGGGTCCAGGGGAGCTGTTTTTT; D gene: NA; clone size: few; V gene: TRBV5-4; J gene: TRBJ2-2
CDR3 protein: CASRGGREQYF; CDR3 DNA: TGTGCCAGCAGGGGGGGGCGCGAGCAGTACTTC; D gene: NA; clone size: many; V gene: TRBV2; J gene: TRBJ2-7
CDR3 protein: CSARDNLYGYTF; CDR3 DNA: TGCAGTGCTAGAGACAACCTTTATGGCTACACCTTC; D gene: NA; clone size: few; V gene: TRBV20-1; J gene: TRBJ1-2
CDR3 protein: CATSDSRSYGYTF; CDR3 DNA: TGTGCCACCAGTGACTCCCGGTCCTATGGCTACACCTTC; D gene: NA; clone size: many; V gene: TRBV24-1; J gene: TRBJ1-2
CDR3 protein: CASSFDRRNTGELFF; CDR3 DNA: TGTGCCAGCAGCTTCGATCGTCGGAACACCGGGGAGCTGTTTTTT; D gene: NA; clone size: many; V gene: TRBV11-1; J gene: TRBJ2-2
CDR3 protein: CASSVPGAVDYSYTF; CDR3 DNA: TGTGCCAGCAGCGTCCCGGGGGCGGTAGATTATAGCTACACCTTC; D gene: NA; clone size: few; V gene: TRBV5-4; J gene: TRBJ1-2
CDR3 protein: CSVAVLNTGELFF; CDR3 DNA: TGCAGCGTTGCAGTTTTGAACACCGGGGAGCTGTTTTTT; D gene: NA; clone size: NA; V gene: TRBV29-1; J gene: TRBJ2-2
CDR3 protein: CASSDDRGNNQPQHF; CDR3 DNA: TGTGCCAGCAGTGACGACAGGGGGAACAATCAGCCCCAGCATTTT; D gene: TRBD1; clone size: many; V gene: TRBV2; J gene: TRBJ1-5
CDR3 protein: CSALMGLAETSTDTQYF; CDR3 DNA: TGCAGTGCCCTAATGGGACTAGCGGAAACTAGCACAGATACGCAGTATTTT; D gene: TRBD2; clone size: NA; V gene: TRBV20-1; J gene: TRBJ2-3
CDR3 protein: CASSLQTSGSGELFF; CDR3 DNA: TGTGCCAGCAGTCTCCAGACTAGCGGGAGCGGGGAGCTGTTTTTT; D gene: TRBD2; clone size: NA; V gene: TRBV6-1; J gene: TRBJ2-2
CDR3 protein: CASSDQRDGPLQPQHF; CDR3 DNA: TGTGCCAGCAGTGACCAAAGGGACGGACCTCTCCAGCCCCAGCATTTT; D gene: NA; clone size: many; V gene: TRBV6-1; J gene: TRBJ1-5
CDR3 protein: CASSPQPSGPVSNEQFF; CDR3 DNA: TGCGCCAGCAGCCCCCAGCCTAGCGGGCCCGTTTCCAATGAGCAGTTCTTC; D gene: TRBD2; clone size: NA; V gene: TRBV5-1; J gene: TRBJ2-1
CDR3 protein: CASSLGFVRGNGADTQYF; CDR3 DNA: TGTGCCAGCAGTTTAGGGTTTGTCAGGGGGAATGGGGCAGATACGCAGTATTTT; D gene: TRBD1; clone size: many; V gene: TRBV28; J gene: TRBJ2-3
CDR3 protein: CASSLIGARGGRSYEQYF; CDR3 DNA: TGTGCCAGCAGTTTAATCGGGGCGCGGGGGGGTAGGTCCTACGAGCAGTACTTC; D gene: TRBD2; clone size: many; V gene: TRBV28; J gene: TRBJ2-7
CDR3 protein: CATTSDRVGEKLFF; CDR3 DNA: TGTGCCACCACCTCGGACAGGGTCGGCGAAAAACTGTTTTTT; D gene: TRBD1; clone size: many; V gene: TRBV24-1; J gene: TRBJ1-4
CDR3 protein: CSARETDYEQYF; CDR3 DNA: TGCAGTGCTAGAGAGACAGACTACGAGCAGTACTTC; D gene: NA; clone size: many; V gene: TRBV20-1; J gene: TRBJ2-7
CDR3 protein: CAISESTGGDYEQYF; CDR3 DNA: TGTGCCATCAGTGAGTCGACAGGGGGTGACTACGAGCAGTACTTC; D gene: TRBD1; clone size: many; V gene: TRBV10-3; J gene: TRBJ2-7
CDR3 protein: CASSRLQGARAGYTF; CDR3 DNA: TGTGCCAGCAGCAGGCTCCAGGGGGCGAGAGCTGGCTACACCTTC; D gene: TRBD1; clone size: few; V gene: TRBV7-2; J gene: TRBJ1-2
CDR3 protein: CASSNTGRPEAFF; CDR3 DNA: TGTGCCAGCAGTAATACAGGGCGCCCTGAAGCTTTCTTT; D gene: NA; clone size: many; V gene: TRBV12-3/TRBV12-4; J gene: TRBJ1-1
CDR3 protein: CSARELADSSYEQYF; CDR3 DNA: TGCAGTGCTAGAGAACTAGCGGACAGCTCCTACGAGCAGTACTTC; D gene: TRBD2; clone size: NA; V gene: TRBV20-1; J gene: TRBJ2-7
CDR3 protein: CASSLGFVTSAETQYF; CDR3 DNA: TGTGCCAGCAGCCTCGGCTTTGTTACTAGTGCGGAGACCCAGTACTTC; D gene: NA; clone size: many; V gene: TRBV3-1; J gene: TRBJ2-5
CDR3 protein: CASSYSKDRNSPLHF; CDR3 DNA: TGTGCCAGCAGTTACTCTAAGGACAGGAATTCACCCCTCCACTTT; D gene: TRBD1; clone size: few; V gene: TRBV6-2/TRBV6-3; J gene: TRBJ1-6
CDR3 protein: CSVPSTGTASYEQYF; CDR3 DNA: TGCAGTGTTCCTTCAACCGGGACGGCCTCCTACGAGCAGTACTTC; D gene: NA; clone size: many; V gene: TRBV20-1; J gene: TRBJ2-7
CDR3 protein: CASSEGRGQGLRQYF; CDR3 DNA: TGTGCCAGCAGTGAAGGGAGGGGACAGGGACTAAGGCAGTATTTT; D gene: TRBD1; clone size: NA; V gene: TRBV2; J gene: TRBJ2-3
CDR3 protein: CASSQDPTGTGETQYF; CDR3 DNA: TGCGCCAGCAGCCAAGATCCCACGGGGACCGGGGAGACCCAGTACTTC; D gene: NA; clone size: NA; V gene: TRBV4-1; J gene: TRBJ2-5
CDR3 protein: CASSNGLPADTQYF; CDR3 DNA: TGTGCCAGCAGCAATGGACTCCCCGCAGATACGCAGTATTTT; D gene: NA; clone size: many; V gene: TRBV2; J gene: TRBJ2-3
CDR3 protein: CASRALTGRGAFF; CDR3 DNA: TGTGCCAGCAGGGCCCTAACAGGTCGGGGGGCTTTCTTT; D gene: NA; clone size: many; V gene: TRBV2; J gene: TRBJ1-1
CDR3 protein: CASSDYSKNTEAFF; CDR3 DNA: TGTGCCAGCAGTGACTACAGCAAGAACACTGAAGCTTTCTTT; D gene: NA; clone size: NA; V gene: TRBV6-4; J gene: TRBJ1-1
CDR3 protein: CASRGQPNDYEQYF; CDR3 DNA: TGTGCCAGCAGGGGACAGCCGAACGACTACGAGCAGTACTTC; D gene: TRBD1; clone size: many; V gene: TRBV6-1; J gene: TRBJ2-7
CDR3 protein: CASRNGNYNTEAFF; CDR3 DNA: TGTGCCAGTAGGAACGGGAATTACAACACTGAAGCTTTCTTT; D gene: NA; clone size: NA; V gene: TRBV19; J gene: TRBJ1-1
CDR3 protein: CASSRQGPAANEKLFF; CDR3 DNA: TGTGCCAGTAGTCGACAGGGTCCCGCCGCTAATGAAAAACTGTTTTTT; D gene: TRBD1; clone size: few; V gene: TRBV19; J gene: TRBJ1-4
CDR3 protein: CASSFPQGELFF; CDR3 DNA: TGTGCCAGCAGTTTCCCCCAGGGGGAACTGTTTTTT; D gene: TRBD1; clone size: many; V gene: TRBV28; J gene: TRBJ1-4
CDR3 protein: CASSAGRTDGWVTEAFF; CDR3 DNA: TGCGCCAGCAGCGCGGGACGAACAGATGGTTGGGTCACTGAAGCTTTCTTT; D gene: NA; clone size: many; V gene: TRBV5-1; J gene: TRBJ1-1
CDR3 protein: CASSLAALETQYF; CDR3 DNA: TGTGCCAGCAGCTTAGCGGCTCTGGAGACCCAGTACTTC; D gene: NA; clone size: many; V gene: TRBV11-2; J gene: TRBJ2-5
CDR3 protein: CAWSVPGGADTQYF; CDR3 DNA: TGTGCCTGGAGTGTTCCGGGAGGGGCAGATACGCAGTATTTT; D gene: TRBD2; clone size: few; V gene: TRBV30; J gene: TRBJ2-3
CDR3 protein: CAWSPQGAGANVLTF; CDR3 DNA: TGTGCCTGGAGTCCCCAGGGGGCTGGGGCCAACGTCCTGACTTTC; D gene: TRBD1; clone size: few; V gene: TRBV30; J gene: TRBJ2-6
CDR3 protein: CASSSHTRNYGYTF; CDR3 DNA: TGTGCCAGCAGCTCACACACTCGGAACTATGGCTACACCTTC; D gene: NA; clone size: few; V gene: TRBV7-9; J gene: TRBJ1-2